These T cell receptor beta chains were read from a single sample in a study of shared T cell receptors in the human thymus. Measured with immunoSEQ multiplex PCR; TCRdb has only the in-frame clones, and not every one. The table records hundreds of thousands of clones, approximately 88% of them present only once. The data were also submitted as part of a second study, on human thymus T cells.

Source material: thymocytes. These receptor sequences come from a boy under three years old with a congenital heart defect. CDR3s include the opening cysteine and the closing phenylalanine or tryptophan. Each record gives: D gene, V gene, clone size, J gene, CDR3 DNA, CDR3 protein. A D gene is named only where the DNA matches it firmly. Size is omitted from some rows. Given values are once, few, many or a class for expanded clones.

D gene: .; V gene: TRBV11-2; clone size: .; J gene: TRBJ2-7; CDR3 DNA: TGTGCCAGCACCTATAGTGGGTCGGCTGACACACCCTACGAGCAGTACTTC; CDR3 protein: CASTYSGSADTPYEQYF
D gene: .; V gene: TRBV7-9; clone size: few; J gene: TRBJ1-6; CDR3 DNA: TGTGCCAGCAGCCTAGGAAAGCGCAGGGAACGTTCACCCCTCCACTTT; CDR3 protein: CASSLGKRRERSPLHF
D gene: .; V gene: TRBV28; clone size: .; J gene: TRBJ1-1; CDR3 DNA: TGTGCCAGCAGTTTAACAGCCTCGAACACTGAAGCTTTCTTT; CDR3 protein: CASSLTASNTEAFF
D gene: .; V gene: TRBV5-8; clone size: .; J gene: TRBJ2-5; CDR3 DNA: TGTGCCAGCAGCCCCCGGTTCCCCCAGTACTTC; CDR3 protein: CASSPRFPQYF
D gene: .; V gene: TRBV28; clone size: .; J gene: TRBJ2-7; CDR3 DNA: TGTGCCAGCAGTTTTGCGGGACCGCCCCTCTCCTACGAGCAGTACTTC; CDR3 protein: CASSFAGPPLSYEQYF
D gene: TRBD1; V gene: TRBV6-6; clone size: .; J gene: TRBJ2-7; CDR3 DNA: TGTGCCAGCAGTCACCGGGACCACAGGGGAGAGCAGTACTTC; CDR3 protein: CASSHRDHRGEQYF
D gene: TRBD1; V gene: TRBV9; clone size: .; J gene: TRBJ1-1; CDR3 DNA: TGTGCCAGCAGCGTAGTAATCAGGGGGGCTGAAGCTTTCTTT; CDR3 protein: CASSVVIRGAEAFF
D gene: .; V gene: TRBV7-4; clone size: .; J gene: TRBJ2-1; CDR3 DNA: TGTGCCAGCAGCCCCCCGGGACACTCCTCATACAATGAGCAGTTCTTC; CDR3 protein: CASSPPGHSSYNEQFF
D gene: .; V gene: TRBV7-8; clone size: .; J gene: TRBJ2-7; CDR3 DNA: TGTGCCAGCAGGCCAAGGGGGGGTGGGGGTTTATACGAGCAGTACTTC; CDR3 protein: CASRPRGGGGLYEQYF
D gene: TRBD2; V gene: TRBV6-6; clone size: .; J gene: TRBJ2-7; CDR3 DNA: TGTGCCAGCAGTACTACTCGGACTAGCAGCTACGAGCAGTACTTC; CDR3 protein: CASSTTRTSSYEQYF
D gene: TRBD2; V gene: TRBV30; clone size: .; J gene: TRBJ2-4; CDR3 DNA: TGTGCCTGGAATCATCCAGCGGGAGAGGGGGGCCTTAGCGGGGGCAAAAACATTCAGTACTTC; CDR3 protein: CAWNHPAGEGGLSGGKNIQYF
D gene: TRBD2; V gene: TRBV7-9; clone size: .; J gene: TRBJ2-7; CDR3 DNA: TGTGCCAGCAGGGGACTAGCGGGAGAAAACGAGCAGTACTTC; CDR3 protein: CASRGLAGENEQYF
D gene: TRBD1; V gene: TRBV6-1; clone size: .; J gene: TRBJ2-3; CDR3 DNA: TGTGCCAGCAGTGAAGCACAGGGGCTTAGAGATACGCAGTATTTT; CDR3 protein: CASSEAQGLRDTQYF
D gene: .; V gene: TRBV28; clone size: .; J gene: TRBJ2-5; CDR3 DNA: TGTGCCAGCAGCCCTCGGGAGACCCAGTACTTC; CDR3 protein: CASSPRETQYF
D gene: TRBD1; V gene: TRBV18; clone size: once; J gene: TRBJ1-2; CDR3 DNA: TGTGCCAGCTCACTACCATACGACAGGGATGGCTACACCTTC; CDR3 protein: CASSLPYDRDGYTF
D gene: .; V gene: TRBV5-6; clone size: .; J gene: TRBJ2-1; CDR3 DNA: TGTGCCAGCAGCAACACCGGGGAGCAGTTCTTC; CDR3 protein: CASSNTGEQFF
D gene: TRBD1; V gene: TRBV6-5; clone size: .; J gene: TRBJ1-2; CDR3 DNA: TGTGCCAGCCCTTCCTCCGGGACAGCCCGCGGCTACACCTTC; CDR3 protein: CASPSSGTARGYTF
D gene: TRBD1; V gene: TRBV7-9; clone size: .; J gene: TRBJ2-2; CDR3 DNA: TGTGCCAGCAGCCCCCGGGACAGGGGGGAAACCGGGGAGCTGTTTTTT; CDR3 protein: CASSPRDRGETGELFF
D gene: TRBD2; V gene: TRBV18; clone size: .; J gene: TRBJ2-7; CDR3 DNA: TGTGCCAGCTCACCCCCTAGCGGGAGGGCCCCCCTCTACGAGCAGTACTTC; CDR3 protein: CASSPPSGRAPLYEQYF
D gene: .; V gene: TRBV15; clone size: .; J gene: TRBJ2-1; CDR3 DNA: TGTGCCACCAGCAGAGACCAGCTATGGACTTTTTACAATGAGCAGTTCTTC; CDR3 protein: CATSRDQLWTFYNEQFF
D gene: .; V gene: TRBV5-8; clone size: .; J gene: TRBJ2-5; CDR3 DNA: TGTGCCAGCAGTCCTCCCAAAGGGTCCAGCGGGCCGATCCAAGAGACCCAGTACTTC; CDR3 protein: CASSPPKGSSGPIQETQYF
D gene: .; V gene: TRBV7-8; clone size: once; J gene: TRBJ2-6; CDR3 DNA: TGTGCCAGCAGCTTCTGGGCAGAGACCTCCACTGGGGCCAACGTCCTGACTTTC; CDR3 protein: CASSFWAETSTGANVLTF
D gene: TRBD2; V gene: TRBV30; clone size: .; J gene: TRBJ2-7; CDR3 DNA: TGTGCCTGGAGTTCCCGGGACTACCCCTACGAGCAGTACTTC; CDR3 protein: CAWSSRDYPYEQYF
D gene: .; V gene: TRBV27; clone size: .; J gene: TRBJ1-4; CDR3 DNA: TGTGCCAGCAGGGACAGAAAAACTAATGAAAAACTGTTTTTT; CDR3 protein: CASRDRKTNEKLFF
D gene: TRBD2; V gene: TRBV11-2; clone size: .; J gene: TRBJ2-1; CDR3 DNA: TGTGCCAGCAGCTCAACCTCGGGGGGGCTGCACAATGAGCAGTTCTTC; CDR3 protein: CASSSTSGGLHNEQFF
D gene: .; V gene: TRBV28; clone size: once; J gene: TRBJ1-1; CDR3 DNA: TGTGCCAGCAGTCCCGTACTAAACACTGAAGCTTTCTTT; CDR3 protein: CASSPVLNTEAFF
D gene: .; V gene: TRBV7-9; clone size: .; J gene: TRBJ2-5; CDR3 DNA: TGTGCCAGCAGCTTAAGGGGCGAAAAGACAGGGAGGCTAGAGACCCAGTACTTC; CDR3 protein: CASSLRGEKTGRLETQYF
D gene: TRBD2; V gene: TRBV19; clone size: .; J gene: TRBJ2-7; CDR3 DNA: TGTGCCAGTACCAGAGACCCGGGACTAGCGGGAAGGTGTCTGTACTTC; CDR3 protein: CASTRDPGLAGRCLYF
D gene: .; V gene: TRBV11-2; clone size: .; J gene: TRBJ2-2; CDR3 DNA: TGTGCCATCAACAGGGTGCTCAATATCACCGGGGAGCTGTTCTTT; CDR3 protein: CAINRVLNITGELFF
D gene: TRBD2; V gene: TRBV5-4; clone size: .; J gene: TRBJ2-3; CDR3 DNA: TGTGCCAGCAGCGCCTGGCGGGAGGAGACAGATACGCAGTATTTT; CDR3 protein: CASSAWREETDTQYF
D gene: TRBD2; V gene: TRBV29-1; clone size: .; J gene: TRBJ2-3; CDR3 DNA: TGCAGCGTTGAAGACCCTTTGCGGGAGGAATGGACAGATACGCAGTATTTT; CDR3 protein: CSVEDPLREEWTDTQYF
D gene: .; V gene: TRBV6-5; clone size: .; J gene: TRBJ1-4; CDR3 DNA: TGTGCCAGCAGTTACTATGGGGGGAAAACTAATGAAAAACTGTTTTTT; CDR3 protein: CASSYYGGKTNEKLFF
D gene: .; V gene: TRBV7-9; clone size: .; J gene: TRBJ2-2; CDR3 DNA: TGTGCCAGCACCTTCTCCACCGGGGAGCTGTTTTTT; CDR3 protein: CASTFSTGELFF
D gene: .; V gene: TRBV7-9; clone size: .; J gene: TRBJ2-7; CDR3 DNA: TGTGCCAGCAGCTTAGAAAAAGACGGGGTGCTGGAGCAGTACTTC; CDR3 protein: CASSLEKDGVLEQYF
D gene: TRBD2; V gene: TRBV19; clone size: .; J gene: TRBJ2-4; CDR3 DNA: TGTGCCAGTACCGGGACTAGCGGGAGGGCCACCCACATTCAGTACTTC; CDR3 protein: CASTGTSGRATHIQYF
D gene: .; V gene: TRBV20-1; clone size: .; J gene: TRBJ2-3; CDR3 DNA: TGCAGTGCCAGGAACTTAGATACGCAGTATTTT; CDR3 protein: CSARNLDTQYF
D gene: .; V gene: TRBV11-2; clone size: .; J gene: TRBJ1-2; CDR3 DNA: TGTGCCAGCAGCGAGGGCCCCACGGGGGTCTATGGCTACACCTTC; CDR3 protein: CASSEGPTGVYGYTF
D gene: .; V gene: TRBV7-9; clone size: .; J gene: TRBJ2-1; CDR3 DNA: TGTGCCAGCAGCTTCGTGGGTCGGGTAGCCATCTACAATGAGCAGTTCTTC; CDR3 protein: CASSFVGRVAIYNEQFF
D gene: .; V gene: TRBV2; clone size: .; J gene: TRBJ2-7; CDR3 DNA: TGTGCCAGCAGTGAAGCACAGGGTCTGGGGGAGCAGTACTTC; CDR3 protein: CASSEAQGLGEQYF
D gene: .; V gene: TRBV18; clone size: .; J gene: TRBJ2-7; CDR3 DNA: TGTGCCAGCTCACCTCGGGACACCATCTCCTACGAGCAGTACTTC; CDR3 protein: CASSPRDTISYEQYF
D gene: TRBD1; V gene: TRBV18; clone size: .; J gene: TRBJ2-1; CDR3 DNA: TGTGCCAGCTCTCGCGGACAGGGGGCGGTTAATGAGCAGTTCTTC; CDR3 protein: CASSRGQGAVNEQFF